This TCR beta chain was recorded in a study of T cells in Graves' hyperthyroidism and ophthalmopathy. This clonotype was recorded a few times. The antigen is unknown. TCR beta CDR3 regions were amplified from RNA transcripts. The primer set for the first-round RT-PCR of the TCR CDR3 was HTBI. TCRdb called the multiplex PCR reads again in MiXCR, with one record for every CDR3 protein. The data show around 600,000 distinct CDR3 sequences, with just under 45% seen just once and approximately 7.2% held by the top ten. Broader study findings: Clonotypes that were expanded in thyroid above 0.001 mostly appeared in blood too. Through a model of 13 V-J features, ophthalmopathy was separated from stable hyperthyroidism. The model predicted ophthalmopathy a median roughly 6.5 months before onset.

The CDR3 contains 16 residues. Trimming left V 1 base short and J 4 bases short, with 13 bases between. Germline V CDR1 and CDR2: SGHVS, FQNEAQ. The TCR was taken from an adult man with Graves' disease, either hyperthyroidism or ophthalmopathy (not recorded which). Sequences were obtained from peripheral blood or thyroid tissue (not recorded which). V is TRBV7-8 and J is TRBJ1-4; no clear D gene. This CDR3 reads CASSLGRGEFNEKLFF. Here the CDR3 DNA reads TGTGCCAGCAGCTTAGGACGCGGAGAATTTAATGAAAAACTGTTTTTT.